The 4 T cell receptor beta chains below come from one sample, sequenced in a study of T cells after yellow fever vaccination. Using its own MiXCR run on the 5' RACE reads, TCRdb lists one record per CDR3 protein. The table records under 95,000 distinct CDR3 sequences, around 7% of them present only once. The source was CD8+ T cells sorted from PBMCs, collected about 10 days after the first yellow fever vaccination. The receptors were gathered from a man aged 18 to 35 who received the YFV17D yellow fever vaccine.

In its sample, this clonotype was seen a few times. V and J are TRBV20-1 and TRBJ2-3, with 11 bases lining up with TRBD2. The V and J ends lost 6 bases and 8 bases, in that order; junction bases with no gene match: 4. This CDR3 region has 12 residues. CDR1 and CDR2 from the germline V gene are DFQATT and SNEGSKA (reference sequence). CDR3 region: CSAIAGGPTQYF. The CDR3 DNA reads TGCAGTGCAATAGCGGGGGGGCCTACGCAGTATTTT.

This clonotype was recorded at least ten times. The chain has TRBV20-1 and TRBJ2-3; D unclear. V lost 5 bases to trimming and J lost 6 bases, with 15 bases between them. CDR3 size: 13 residues. Germline lookup yields CDR1 DFQATT and CDR2 SNEGSKA (reference sequence). CDR3 nucleotides: TGCAGTGCTTGGCGCAGGACCGATGATACGCAGTATTTT. Its protein product is CSAWRRTDDTQYF.

Regarding this clonotype: Given a much more abundant clone one base away, this may be a read error. This rearrangement joins TRBV5-1 to TRBJ2-7; the D gene could be TRBD1 or TRBD2 (6 bases each). V shed 0 bases and J shed 2 bases, with 9 bases lying between them. This CDR3 contains 14 residues. The germline gives CDR1 SGHRS, CDR2 YFSETQ. CDR3 region: CASSLERGAYEQYF. The CDR3 DNA follows: TGCGCCAGCAGCTTGGAAAGGGGGGCCTACGAGCAGTACTTC. Full variable domain (outside the CDR3, taken from reference TRBV5-1 and TRBJ2-7): KAGVTQTPRYLIKTRGQQVTLSCSPISGHRSVSWYQQTPGQGLQFLFEYFSETQRNKGNFPGRFSGRQFSNSRSEMNVSTLELGDSALYLCASSLERGAYEQYFGPGTRLTVT.

This chain joins TRBV5-1 and TRBJ2-7; 12 bases are shared with TRBD1. CDR1 SGHRS and CDR2 YFSETQ come from the germline V gene. This CDR3 spans 15 amino acids. Trimming removed 4 bases from V and 5 bases from J; junction bases left unmatched: 7. The CDR3 nucleotides read TGCGCCAGCAGCCCGGGACAGGGGGCTACGCACGAGCAGTACTTC. This codes for CASSPGQGATHEQYF.